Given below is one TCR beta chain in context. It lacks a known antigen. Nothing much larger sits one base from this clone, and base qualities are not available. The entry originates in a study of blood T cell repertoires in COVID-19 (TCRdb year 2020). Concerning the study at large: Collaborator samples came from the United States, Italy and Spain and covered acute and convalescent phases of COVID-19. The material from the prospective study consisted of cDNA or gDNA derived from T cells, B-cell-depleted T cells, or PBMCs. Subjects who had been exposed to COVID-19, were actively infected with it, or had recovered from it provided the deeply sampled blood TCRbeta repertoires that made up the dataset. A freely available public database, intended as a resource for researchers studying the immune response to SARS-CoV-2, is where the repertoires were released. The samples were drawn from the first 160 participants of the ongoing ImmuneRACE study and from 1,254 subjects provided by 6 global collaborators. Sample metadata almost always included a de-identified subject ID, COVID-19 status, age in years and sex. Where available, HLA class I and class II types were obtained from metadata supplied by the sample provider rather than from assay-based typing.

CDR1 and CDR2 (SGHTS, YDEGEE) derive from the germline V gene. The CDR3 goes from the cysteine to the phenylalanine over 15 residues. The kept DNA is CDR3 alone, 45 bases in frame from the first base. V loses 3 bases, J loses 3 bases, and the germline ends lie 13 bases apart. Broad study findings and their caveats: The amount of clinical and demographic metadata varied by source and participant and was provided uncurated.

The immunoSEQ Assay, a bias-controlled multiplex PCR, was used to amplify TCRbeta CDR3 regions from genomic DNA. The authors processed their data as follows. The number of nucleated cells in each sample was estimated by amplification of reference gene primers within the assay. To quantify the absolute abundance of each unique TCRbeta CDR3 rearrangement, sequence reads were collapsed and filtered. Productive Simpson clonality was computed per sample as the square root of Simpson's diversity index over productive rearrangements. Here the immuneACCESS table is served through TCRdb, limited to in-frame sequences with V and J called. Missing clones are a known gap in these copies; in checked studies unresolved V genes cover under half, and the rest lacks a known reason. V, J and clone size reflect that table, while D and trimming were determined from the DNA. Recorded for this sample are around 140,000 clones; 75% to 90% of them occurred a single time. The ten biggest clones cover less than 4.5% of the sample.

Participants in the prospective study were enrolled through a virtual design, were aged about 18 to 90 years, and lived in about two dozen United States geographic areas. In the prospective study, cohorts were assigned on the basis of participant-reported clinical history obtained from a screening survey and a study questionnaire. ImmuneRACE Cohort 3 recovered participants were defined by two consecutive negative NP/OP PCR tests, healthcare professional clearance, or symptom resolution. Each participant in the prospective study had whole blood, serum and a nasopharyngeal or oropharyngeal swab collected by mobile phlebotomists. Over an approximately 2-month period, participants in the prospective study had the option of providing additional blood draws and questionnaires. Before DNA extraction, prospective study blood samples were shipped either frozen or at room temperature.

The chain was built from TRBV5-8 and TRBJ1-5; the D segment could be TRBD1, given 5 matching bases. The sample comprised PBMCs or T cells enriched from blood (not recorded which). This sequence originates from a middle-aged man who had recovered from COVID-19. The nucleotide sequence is TGTGCCAGCAGCTCCGGGGGGACGGACAATCAGCCCCAGCATTTT. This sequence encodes CASSSGGTDNQPQHF.